This T cell receptor (beta chain) was identified during a study of Ad26.COV2.S vaccination and SARS-CoV-2 variants. This clone was recorded only once. The same CDR3 is also encoded by other DNA sequences in this sample. Repertoires were generated with immunoSEQ multiplex PCR, while TCRdb's copy carries only in-frame clones and drops some. The sample consists of about 350,000 clones, around 92% of them appearing once. Germline V gene data show CDR1 as SGHRS and CDR2 as YFSETQ. This CDR3 spans 14 amino acids. Losses at the gene ends were 4 bases for V and 2 bases for J; bases not matched to a gene: 4. The sequencing used peripheral blood, collected after recovery from COVID-19. This clonotype was obtained from a human donor who had recovered from COVID-19. V usage is TRBV5-1 and J usage is TRBJ1-1, with TRBD1 identical over 8 bases. The CDR3 coding sequence is TGCGCCAGCAGCCCAGGACAGGGTAACACTGAAGCTTTCTTT. Amino acids: CASSPGQGNTEAFF.